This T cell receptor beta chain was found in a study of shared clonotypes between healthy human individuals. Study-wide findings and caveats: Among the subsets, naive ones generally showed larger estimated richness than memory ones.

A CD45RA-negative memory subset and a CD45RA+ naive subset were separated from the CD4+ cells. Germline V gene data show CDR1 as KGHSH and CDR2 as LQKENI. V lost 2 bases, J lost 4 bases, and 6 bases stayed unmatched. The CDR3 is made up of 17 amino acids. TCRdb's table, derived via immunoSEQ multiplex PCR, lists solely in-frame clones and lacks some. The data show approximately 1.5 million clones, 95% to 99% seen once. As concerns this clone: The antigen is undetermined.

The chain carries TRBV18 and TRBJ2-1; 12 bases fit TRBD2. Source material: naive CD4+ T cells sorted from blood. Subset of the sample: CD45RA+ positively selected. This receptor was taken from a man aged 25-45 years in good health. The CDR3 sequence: CASSPGPLAGGYNEQFF. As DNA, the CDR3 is TGTGCCAGCTCACCAGGTCCCCTAGCGGGAGGGTACAATGAGCAGTTCTTC. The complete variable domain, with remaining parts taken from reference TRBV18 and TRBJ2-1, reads NAGVMQNPRHLVRRRGQEARLRCSPMKGHSHVYWYRQLPEEGLKFMVYLQKENIIDESGMPKERFSAEFPKEGPSILRIQQVVRGDSAAYFCASSPGPLAGGYNEQFFGPGTRLTVL.